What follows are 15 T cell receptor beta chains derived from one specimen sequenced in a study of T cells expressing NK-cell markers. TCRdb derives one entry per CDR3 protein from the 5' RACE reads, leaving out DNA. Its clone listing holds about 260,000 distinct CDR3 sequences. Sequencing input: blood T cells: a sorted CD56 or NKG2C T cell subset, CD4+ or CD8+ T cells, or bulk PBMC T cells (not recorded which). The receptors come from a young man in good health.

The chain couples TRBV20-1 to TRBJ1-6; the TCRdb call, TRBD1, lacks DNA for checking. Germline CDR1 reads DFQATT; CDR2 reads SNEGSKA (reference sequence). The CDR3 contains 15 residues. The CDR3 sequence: CSATGDRIDNSPLHF.

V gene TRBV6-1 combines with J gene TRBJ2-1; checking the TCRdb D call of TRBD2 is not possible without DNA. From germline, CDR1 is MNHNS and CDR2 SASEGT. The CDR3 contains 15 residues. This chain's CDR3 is CASSRGTSGRTEQFF.

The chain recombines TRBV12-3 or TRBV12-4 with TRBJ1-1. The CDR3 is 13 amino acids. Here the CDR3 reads CASSGGGRPEAFF.

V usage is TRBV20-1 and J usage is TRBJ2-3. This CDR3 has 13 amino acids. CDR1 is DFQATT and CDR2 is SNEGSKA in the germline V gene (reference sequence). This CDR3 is CSALLSNTDTQYF.

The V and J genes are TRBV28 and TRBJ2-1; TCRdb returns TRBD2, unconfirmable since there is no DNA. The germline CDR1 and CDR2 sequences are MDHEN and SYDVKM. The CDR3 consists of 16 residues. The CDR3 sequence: CASSSPGTSGYNEQFF.

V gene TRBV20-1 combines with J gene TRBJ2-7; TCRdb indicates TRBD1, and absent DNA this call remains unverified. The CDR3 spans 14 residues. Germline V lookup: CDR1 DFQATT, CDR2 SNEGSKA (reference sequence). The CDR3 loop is CSAQKQGSPYEQYF.

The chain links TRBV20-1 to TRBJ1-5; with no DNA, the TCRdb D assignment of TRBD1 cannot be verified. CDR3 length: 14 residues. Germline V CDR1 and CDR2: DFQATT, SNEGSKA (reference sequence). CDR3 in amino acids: CSALVGRGDQPQHF.

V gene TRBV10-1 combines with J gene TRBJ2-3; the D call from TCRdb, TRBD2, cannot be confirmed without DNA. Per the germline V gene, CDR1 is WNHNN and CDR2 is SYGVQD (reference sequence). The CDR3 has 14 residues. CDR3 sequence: CASRATSGVDTQYF.

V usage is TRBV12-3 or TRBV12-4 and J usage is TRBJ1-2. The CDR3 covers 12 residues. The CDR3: CASSPGRYGYTF.

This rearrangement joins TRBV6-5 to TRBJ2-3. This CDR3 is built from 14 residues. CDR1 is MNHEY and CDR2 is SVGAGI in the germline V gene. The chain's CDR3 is CASSSPRKTDTQYF.

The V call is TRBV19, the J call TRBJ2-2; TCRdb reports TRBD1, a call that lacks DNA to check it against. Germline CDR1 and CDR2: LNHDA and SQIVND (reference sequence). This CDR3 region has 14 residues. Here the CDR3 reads CASRTTGSSGELFF.

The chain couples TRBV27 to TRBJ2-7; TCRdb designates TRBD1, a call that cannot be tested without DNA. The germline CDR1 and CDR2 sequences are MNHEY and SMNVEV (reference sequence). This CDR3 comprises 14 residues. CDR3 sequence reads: CASRDIGTLYEQYF.

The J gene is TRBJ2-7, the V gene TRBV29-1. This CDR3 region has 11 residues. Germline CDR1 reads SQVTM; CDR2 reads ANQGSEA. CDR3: CSVLIANEQYF.

The CDR3 loop reads CASSTLTGSQETQYF. The genes are TRBV12-3 or TRBV12-4 and TRBJ2-5; TCRdb proposes TRBD1, but this gene call is untestable without DNA. This CDR3 has 15 amino acids.

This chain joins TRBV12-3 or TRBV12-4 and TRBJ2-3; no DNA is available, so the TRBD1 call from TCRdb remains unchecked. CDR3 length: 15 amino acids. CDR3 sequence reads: CASSLRQGAGGTQYF.